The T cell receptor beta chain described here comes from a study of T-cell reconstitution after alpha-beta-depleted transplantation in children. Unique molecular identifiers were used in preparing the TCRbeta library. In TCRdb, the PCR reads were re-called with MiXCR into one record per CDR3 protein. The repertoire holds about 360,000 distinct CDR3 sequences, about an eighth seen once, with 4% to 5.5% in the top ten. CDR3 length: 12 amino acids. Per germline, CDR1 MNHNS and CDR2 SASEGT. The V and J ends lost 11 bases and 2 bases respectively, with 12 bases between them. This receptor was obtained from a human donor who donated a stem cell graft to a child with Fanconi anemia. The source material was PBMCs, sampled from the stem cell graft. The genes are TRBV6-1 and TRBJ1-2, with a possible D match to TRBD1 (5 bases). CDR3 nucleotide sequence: TGTGCCCACGGAGGACAAAACTATGGCTACACCTTC. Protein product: CAHGGQNYGYTF.